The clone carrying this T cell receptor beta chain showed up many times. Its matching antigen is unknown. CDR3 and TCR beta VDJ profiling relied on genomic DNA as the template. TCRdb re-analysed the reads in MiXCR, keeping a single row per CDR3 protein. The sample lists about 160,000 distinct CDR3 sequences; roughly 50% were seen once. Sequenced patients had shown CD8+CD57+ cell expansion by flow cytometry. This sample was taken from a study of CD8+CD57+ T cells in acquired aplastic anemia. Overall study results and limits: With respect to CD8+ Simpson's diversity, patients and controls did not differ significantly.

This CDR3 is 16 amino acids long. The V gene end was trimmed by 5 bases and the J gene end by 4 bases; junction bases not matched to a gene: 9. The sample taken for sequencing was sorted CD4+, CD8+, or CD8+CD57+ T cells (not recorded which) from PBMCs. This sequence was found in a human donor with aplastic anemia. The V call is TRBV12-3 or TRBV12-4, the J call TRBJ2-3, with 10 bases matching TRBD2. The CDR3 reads CASSNPSGGDADTQYF. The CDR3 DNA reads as TGTGCCAGCAGTAATCCTAGCGGGGGCGACGCAGATACGCAGTATTTT.